The clone carrying this T cell receptor (beta chain) appeared a few times. Its antigen is currently unknown. This record comes from a study of blood T cells in healthy people across ages. Study-wide findings and caveats: More naive CD4+ cells and higher diversity marked long-lived donors relative to aged donors. One million T cells yielded diversity estimates that were considered underestimates. Leaving the PBMCs unsorted stopped any conclusive comparison of naive versus antigen-experienced cells.

Together with a sample-barcoded 5' primer, a J-beta primer mix was included in a second PCR lasting about 7 to 11 cycles. In TCRdb, the 5' RACE reads were re-called with MiXCR into one record per CDR3 protein. The sample has 700,000 to 800,000 distinct CDR3 sequences, 40% to 45% seen once. This clonotype originated in a woman between 55 and 75 years old in good health. Sample: blood.

CDR3 sequence (DNA): TGCAGTGCCTCGCCAGGGACAGGGGTAGGGACCCAGTACTTC. Residues: CSASPGTGVGTQYF. The chain links TRBV20-1 to TRBJ2-5; 10 bases match TRBD1. With V trimmed by 6 bases and J by 7 bases, 11 bases remained unmatched. CDR1 DFQATT and CDR2 SNEGSKA come from the germline V gene (reference sequence). There are 14 residues in the CDR3.